This TCR beta chain originates from a study of T cells in Graves' hyperthyroidism and ophthalmopathy. Across the whole study: Peripheral blood was drawn at first diagnosis, prior to all treatment.

Stability of Graves' hyperthyroidism was defined as absent ophthalmopathy progression within 18 months. The hyperthyroidism patients had all been newly diagnosed, and their disease duration was under 2 months. Their ages ranged from 18 to 65 years. It was uncontrolled infection, other autoimmune disease, pregnancy or lactation that excluded patients. Trimming took 3 bases from V and 7 from J, leaving 17 bases between them. The CDR3 runs 14 residues. Germline V lookup: CDR1 DFQATT, CDR2 SNEGSKA (reference sequence). Amplification of TCR beta CDR3 regions used RNA as the template. With the HTBI primer set, the TCR CDR3 went through a first round of RT-PCR. TCRdb independently ran MiXCR on the multiplex PCR reads; one entry per CDR3 protein. The data show about 350,000 distinct CDR3 sequences, with approximately 15% seen just once and 20% to 25% held by the top ten.

The source material was blood. The chain employs TRBV20-1 and TRBJ2-3; no clear D gene. The origin of this receptor is a woman under 40 with Graves' hyperthyroidism. This chain's CDR3 is CSARWLGHTNTQYF. DNA for the CDR3: TGCAGTGCTAGGTGGCTAGGCCATACGAATACGCAGTATTTT.